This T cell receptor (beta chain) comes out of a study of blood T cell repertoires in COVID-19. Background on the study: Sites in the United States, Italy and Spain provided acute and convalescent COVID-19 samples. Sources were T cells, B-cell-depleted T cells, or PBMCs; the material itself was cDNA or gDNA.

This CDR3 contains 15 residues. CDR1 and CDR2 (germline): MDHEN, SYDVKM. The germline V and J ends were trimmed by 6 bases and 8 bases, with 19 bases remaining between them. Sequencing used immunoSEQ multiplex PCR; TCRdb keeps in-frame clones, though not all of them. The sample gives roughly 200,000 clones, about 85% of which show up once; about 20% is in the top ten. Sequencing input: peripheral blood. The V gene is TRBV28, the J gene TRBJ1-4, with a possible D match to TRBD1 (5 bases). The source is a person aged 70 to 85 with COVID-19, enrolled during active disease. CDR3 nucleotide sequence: TGTGCCAGCAGCCCTGTAGGGGAGGTCGGCGAAAAACTGTTTTTT. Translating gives CASSPVGEVGEKLFF.